This TCR beta chain was obtained from a study of control samples from healthy donors and cancer patients. Some clones are missing from TCRdb's copy, which holds only in-frame ones; the method was immunoSEQ multiplex PCR. The sample includes approximately 89,000 clones, approximately 87% seen only once; the top ten take 2.1%. This CDR3 has 17 amino acids. The sequenced sample consisted of blood. This clonotype originated in a woman between 40 and 55 years old in good health. The rearrangement uses TRBV21-1 and TRBJ2-2. TRBV21-1 is annotated as a pseudogene. CDR3 in amino acids: CASSKVSWTHGPGELFF. The CDR3 DNA is TGTGCCAGCAGCAAAGTCTCCTGGACCCACGGGCCCGGGGAGCTGTTTTTT.